One and the same sample provided the 32 T cell receptor beta chains below, sequenced in a study. Using immunoSEQ multiplex PCR, the repertoire was profiled, and TCRdb retains in-frame clones only, with some absent. The profile shows about 50,000 clones, 93% of them singletons. The source material was PBMCs. The receptor set was obtained from a man aged 40-55 years with rheumatoid arthritis.

As concerns this clone: In the same sample, other DNA sequences code for this CDR3. CDR3 protein: CASSLGTEAFF. CDR3 sequence (DNA): TGTGCCAGCAGTTTGGGCACTGAAGCTTTCTTT. The genes are TRBV12-3 or TRBV12-4 and TRBJ1-1; no firm D call. Between the trimmed V and J ends, which lost 3 bases and 4 bases, there was a span of 3 bases. The CDR3 extends over 11 amino acids.

The V and J genes are TRBV5-1 and TRBJ1-1, with D maybe TRBD1 (5 bases). The CDR3 spans 17 residues. The V end was cut by 0 bases, the J end by 5 bases, with 20 bases between. In germline, CDR1 is SGHRS, CDR2 YFSETQ. The CDR3 loop reads CASSLVPPDTGATEAFF. Written as DNA, the CDR3 is TGCGCCAGCAGCTTGGTACCCCCGGACACCGGTGCTACTGAAGCTTTCTTT.

In DNA, the CDR3 is TGTGCCAGCAGCCCGCGGGGGATTACGAACACCGGGGAGCTGTTTTTT. Translating it yields CASSPRGITNTGELFF. The V and J genes are TRBV9 and TRBJ2-2, with TRBD2 matching 7 bases. CDR1 is SGDLS and CDR2 is YYNGEE in the germline V gene. With 4 bases clipped from V and 0 bases from J, the junction kept 6 bases outside the gene matches. This CDR3 is built from 16 residues.

This chain links TRBV2 with TRBJ2-1; 7 nucleotides agree with TRBD2. Trimming removed 3 bases from V and 3 bases from J; junction bases left unmatched: 8. The CDR3 runs to 16 residues. Germline values: CDR1 SNHLY, CDR2 FYNNEI. CDR3 in DNA: TGTGCCAGCAGTGAGTCTAGCGGAGCGTTCTACAATGAGCAGTTCTTC. Its protein is CASSESSGAFYNEQFF.

The V gene is TRBV28, the J gene TRBJ2-1; 8 bases are shared with TRBD2. The V gene end was trimmed by 5 bases and the J gene end by 3 bases; junction bases not matched to a gene: 3. This CDR3 is 14 amino acids long. Germline V CDR1 and CDR2: MDHEN, SYDVKM. The DNA of the CDR3 is TGTGCCAGCAGTGGGGGACTAGTCTACAATGAGCAGTTCTTC. Translating gives CASSGGLVYNEQFF. The variable domain in full, with the rest retrieved from reference TRBV28 and TRBJ2-1, is DVKVTQSSRYLVKRTGEKVFLECVQDMDHENMFWYRQDPGLGLRLIYFSYDVKMKEKGDIPEGYSVSREKKERFSLILESASTNQTSMYLCASSGGLVYNEQFFGPGTRLTVL.

The gene calls are TRBV27 and TRBJ2-1; the D gene could be TRBD1 or TRBD2 (5 bases each). The V and J ends lost 6 bases and 0 bases respectively, with 6 bases between them. The CDR3 is 13 amino acids. CDR1 and CDR2 from the germline V gene are MNHEY and SMNVEV (reference sequence). The CDR3 DNA reads TGTGCCAGCAGGGGGGACTCCTACAATGAGCAGTTCTTC. It specifies CASRGDSYNEQFF.

The chain couples TRBV5-6 to TRBJ1-5; D is undetermined. Germline CDR1 is SGHDT and CDR2 is YYEEEE. V was trimmed by 0 bases and J by 1 base, leaving 8 bases between them. The CDR3 has 15 residues. The CDR3 DNA follows: TGTGCCAGCAGCTTGGGCGGAGGGAGCAATCAGCCCCAGCATTTT. Its translation is CASSLGGGSNQPQHF.

The V gene is TRBV7-2, the J gene TRBJ2-4; 8 bases line up with TRBD1. The CDR3 runs to 19 residues. J was trimmed by 3 bases and V by 1 base; bases with no gene match: 14. Germline assignment: CDR1 SGHTA and CDR2 FQGNSA. The CDR3 region is CASSLEAGGADIGKNIQYF. The CDR3 DNA reads TGTGCCAGCAGCTTAGAGGCAGGGGGCGCCGATATTGGCAAAAACATTCAGTACTTC.

The chain carries TRBV12-5 and TRBJ1-2, with 7 bases that match TRBD1. This CDR3 is 16 amino acids long. Germline values: CDR1 LGHNT, CDR2 FRNRAP. V trimming: 1 base; J trimming: 6 bases; junction bases outside the gene matches: 11. CDR3 in amino acids: CASGLAPGTVRDGYTF. DNA of the CDR3: TGTGCTAGTGGTTTGGCGCCGGGGACAGTCCGCGATGGCTACACCTTC.

This chain connects TRBV11-2 to TRBJ2-5, with 7 bases matching TRBD2. CDR3 size: 12 residues. CDR1 and CDR2 from the germline V gene are SGHAT and FQNNGV. Unmatched junction bases numbered 2, after V lost 5 bases and J lost 5 bases. CDR3 DNA sequence: TGTGCCAGCAGCGTGGGGGGGGAGACCCAGTACTTC. It codes for CASSVGGETQYF.

The count of this clone is one. The chain joins TRBV5-1 to TRBJ2-7, with 7 bases identical to TRBD2. Germline-derived CDR1 and CDR2 are SGHRS and YFSETQ. The CDR3 sequence is 15 residues long. The V gene end was trimmed by 4 bases and the J gene end by 0 bases; junction bases not matched to a gene: 7. The CDR3, as DNA: TGCGCCAGCAGCCCTAGGAGCGGGGACTCCTACGAGCAGTACTTC. Its protein product is CASSPRSGDSYEQYF.

This clone was seen just once. This rearrangement joins TRBV11-2 to TRBJ2-1, with D unclear. CDR3 length: 14 amino acids. The germline V and J ends were trimmed by 0 bases and 8 bases, with 11 bases remaining between them. Germline V CDR1 and CDR2: SGHAT, FQNNGV. The DNA of the CDR3 is TGTGCCAGCAGCTTAGATCCATCGAGCCATGAGCAGTTCTTC. This gives the protein CASSLDPSSHEQFF.

Only one count was recorded for this clone. The chain has TRBV6-2 or TRBV6-3 and TRBJ2-7; D may match TRBD1 or TRBD2 (6 bases each). Germline V lookup: CDR1 MNHEY, CDR2 SVGEGT. Trimming took off 2 bases at V and 4 bases at J, with 12 bases between the two ends. CDR3 size: 14 residues. For the CDR3, the DNA is TGTGCCAGCAGTTACCCTCCGGGGGCTTACGAGCAGTACTTC. Protein product: CASSYPPGAYEQYF.

V and J are TRBV2 and TRBJ1-1; D is possibly TRBD1 (5 bases). The CDR3 has 11 residues. Germline CDR1 reads SNHLY; CDR2 reads FYNNEI. V gave up 8 bases and J gave up 6 bases, with 10 bases separating them. CDR3 region: CASHRYPEAFF. The CDR3 DNA reads TGTGCCAGCCACAGGTATCCTGAAGCTTTCTTT.

The CDR3 nucleotides are TGTGCCAGCTCATCATCCGGGACAGGGGGCCATCAGCCCCAGCATTTT. The encoded protein is CASSSSGTGGHQPQHF. The V gene is TRBV18, the J gene TRBJ1-5; 12 positions agree with TRBD1. The V and J ends lost 5 bases and 5 bases, in that order; junction bases with no gene match: 7. The CDR3 is 16 residues long. Looked up from germline, CDR1 is KGHSH and CDR2 is LQKENI.

V gene TRBV5-1 combines with J gene TRBJ2-1, with D perhaps given as TRBD1 or TRBD2 (5 bases each). The germline gives CDR1 SGHRS, CDR2 YFSETQ. The CDR3 extends over 15 amino acids. The V and J ends lost 0 bases and 5 bases respectively, with 12 bases between them. CDR3 nucleotide sequence: TGCGCCAGCAGCTTGGGGGGCGCGCGGGACAATGAGCAGTTCTTC. It translates to CASSLGGARDNEQFF.

The rearrangement joins TRBV6-5 to TRBJ1-5, with D possibly TRBD1 on 5 matching bases. The germline V gene has CDR1 MNHEY and CDR2 SVGAGI. This CDR3 has 13 amino acids. Trimming shortened V by 6 bases and J by 6 bases, and 12 bases separated the two germline ends. The CDR3 DNA follows: TGTGCCAGCAGACAGGAGGGATCTCAGCCCCAGCATTTT. Its protein is CASRQEGSQPQHF.

The chain combines TRBV7-9 with TRBJ1-1; D is perhaps TRBD1 (5 bases). The CDR3 is made up of 15 amino acids. V shed 3 bases and J shed 2 bases, with 13 bases lying between them. Germline V gene lookup returns CDR1 SEHNR and CDR2 FQNEAQ (reference sequence). The CDR3 region is CASSFGAWVNTEAFF. The CDR3 DNA reads TGTGCCAGCAGCTTTGGGGCATGGGTAAACACTGAAGCTTTCTTT.

The CDR3 spells CASSFDRAADTQYF. The DNA of the CDR3 is TGTGCCAGCAGCTTTGACAGGGCGGCAGATACGCAGTATTTT. The chain is built from TRBV7-2 and TRBJ2-3, with 7 bases identical to TRBD1. Germline CDR1 and CDR2: SGHTA and FQGNSA. This CDR3 contains 14 residues. The ends lost 3 bases at V and 4 bases at J; junction bases unmatched: 4.

V and J are TRBV2 and TRBJ1-1, with TRBD1 matching 10 bases. V shed 6 bases and J 5 bases; nucleotides not matched to a gene: 6. This CDR3 comprises 14 residues. CDR1 SNHLY and CDR2 FYNNEI come from the germline V gene. In nucleotides, the CDR3 is TGTGCCAGCAGCGAGGGACAGGGGCGGACTGAAGCTTTCTTT. Protein product: CASSEGQGRTEAFF.

The V and J genes are TRBV5-4 and TRBJ2-7, with 9 bases aligning to TRBD1. CDR1 and CDR2 (germline): SGHNT, YYREEE (reference sequence). The CDR3 consists of 14 residues. The J segment lost 4 bases and the V segment lost 2 bases, leaving 4 bases of the junction unmatched. CDR3 sequence reads: CASSFPGQGYEQYF. The DNA for the CDR3 is TGTGCCAGCAGCTTCCCGGGACAGGGTTACGAGCAGTACTTC.

This clone was seen a single time. The chain couples TRBV29-1 to TRBJ2-6, with 8 bases that match TRBD1. Germline V CDR1 and CDR2: SQVTM, ANQGSEA. Losses at the gene ends were 0 bases for V and 0 bases for J; bases not matched to a gene: 7. There are 18 residues in the CDR3. The CDR3 bases are TGCAGCGTTGAAGATCGGGGGACAGGAAGCTCTGGGGCCAACGTCCTGACTTTC. Protein: CSVEDRGTGSSGANVLTF.

This chain links TRBV5-1 with TRBJ1-2; 8 nucleotides line up with TRBD1. J was trimmed by 7 bases and V by 7 bases; bases with no gene match: 9. The germline V gene encodes CDR1 SGHRS and CDR2 YFSETQ. The length of the CDR3 is 13 residues. Written as DNA, the CDR3 is TGCGCCAGCGTGGGACAGGTAGACAGTGGCTACACCTTC. Translating gives CASVGQVDSGYTF.

The V and J genes are TRBV6-5 and TRBJ1-5; D remains ambiguous. CDR3 length: 14 residues. The germline gives CDR1 MNHEY, CDR2 SVGAGI. Trimming took 6 bases from V and 0 from J, leaving 9 bases between them. The chain's CDR3 is CASRDGYSNQPQHF. In nucleotides, the CDR3 is TGTGCCAGCAGGGACGGATATAGCAATCAGCCCCAGCATTTT.

The genes are TRBV9 and TRBJ1-1, with D unclear. The V gene lost 7 bases and the J gene lost 1 base, with 11 bases spanning the gap. Germline CDR1 is SGDLS and CDR2 is YYNGEE. The CDR3 totals 13 residues. CDR3 sequence: CASGRLENTEAFF. The CDR3 coding sequence is TGTGCCAGCGGTAGACTCGAGAACACTGAAGCTTTCTTT.

The chain recombines TRBV30 with TRBJ1-4; no reliable D call. Trimming left V 3 bases short and J 8 bases short, with 16 bases between. The CDR3 has 14 residues. CDR1 and CDR2 from the germline V gene are GTSNPN and SVGIG (reference sequence). CDR3 sequence (DNA): TGTGCCTGGAGCTCGGACGTACTGGGAGAAAAACTGTTTTTT. Translated: CAWSSDVLGEKLFF. The full variable domain, with the rest looked up from reference TRBV30 and TRBJ1-4, is SQTIHQWPATLVQPVGSPLSLECTVEGTSNPNLYWYRQAAGRGLQLLFYSVGIGQISSEVPQNLSASRPQDRQFILSSKKLLLSDSGFYLCAWSSDVLGEKLFFGSGTQLSVL.

The chain joins TRBV24-1 to TRBJ2-1, with TRBD2 matching 7 bases. CDR1 is KGHDR, CDR2 SFDVKD, per germline. Unmatched junction bases numbered 12, after V lost 6 bases and J lost 8 bases. The CDR3 totals 15 residues. CDR3 protein: CATSPMAGVNDEQFF. For the CDR3, the DNA is TGTGCCACCAGTCCTATGGCGGGAGTTAACGATGAGCAGTTCTTC.

The V gene is TRBV2, the J gene TRBJ1-2, with D hard to call. The V end was cut by 2 bases, the J end by 5 bases, with 9 bases between. The CDR3 is made up of 13 amino acids. Germline values: CDR1 SNHLY, CDR2 FYNNEI. Written as DNA, the CDR3 is TGTGCCAGCAGTGAAAATGGACTGTATGGCTACACCTTC. Translating gives CASSENGLYGYTF.

The gene calls are TRBV11-2 and TRBJ2-7; TRBD2 aligns across 11 bases. This CDR3 is 16 amino acids long. Losses at the gene ends were 5 bases for V and 1 base for J; bases not matched to a gene: 7. Germline V lookup: CDR1 SGHAT, CDR2 FQNNGV. CDR3 coding DNA: TGTGCCAGCAGCCTCCGGACTAGCGGGTTATCCTACGAGCAGTACTTC. Its protein is CASSLRTSGLSYEQYF.

CDR3 bases: TGTGCCAGCAGCTTAACCCCTGTGAAGAATTCACCCCTCCACTTT. Translated, it gives CASSLTPVKNSPLHF. The chain couples TRBV7-9 to TRBJ1-6; D is unresolved. The CDR3 runs to 15 residues. With 2 bases removed from V and 7 bases from J, the gap between germline ends came to 12 bases. The V gene's germline CDR1 is SEHNR and CDR2 FQNEAQ (reference sequence). The whole variable domain, remainder taken from reference TRBV7-9 and TRBJ1-6, is DTGVSQNPRHKITKRGQNVTFRCDPISEHNRLYWYRQTLGQGPEFLTYFQNEAQLEKSRLLSDRFSAERPKGSFSTLEIQRTEQGDSAMYLCASSLTPVKNSPLHFGNGTRLTVT.

Remarks on this clone: This sample includes further DNA sequences coding for the same CDR3. The chain employs TRBV6-5 and TRBJ2-7; D is ambiguous. This CDR3 region has 15 residues. The germline gives CDR1 MNHEY, CDR2 SVGAGI. With 6 bases removed from V and 4 bases from J, the gap between germline ends came to 19 bases. CDR3 region: CASRYTENALYEQYF. The CDR3 DNA reads as TGTGCCAGCAGATACACGGAAAACGCCCTTTACGAGCAGTACTTC.

The V gene is TRBV5-6, the J gene TRBJ2-7; 7 nucleotides line up with TRBD1. Per germline, CDR1 SGHDT and CDR2 YYEEEE. V lost 2 bases to trimming and J lost 5 bases; unmatched junction nucleotides: 10. The CDR3 has 15 amino acids. This CDR3 is CASSFRQGATHEQYF. CDR3 sequence (DNA): TGTGCCAGCAGCTTTCGACAGGGAGCAACCCACGAGCAGTACTTC. Complete variable domain (other parts from reference TRBV5-6 and TRBJ2-7): DAGVTQSPTHLIKTRGQQVTLRCSPKSGHDTVSWYQQALGQGPQFIFQYYEEEERQRGNFPDRFSGHQFPNYSSELNVNALLLGDSALYLCASSFRQGATHEQYFGPGTRLTVT.